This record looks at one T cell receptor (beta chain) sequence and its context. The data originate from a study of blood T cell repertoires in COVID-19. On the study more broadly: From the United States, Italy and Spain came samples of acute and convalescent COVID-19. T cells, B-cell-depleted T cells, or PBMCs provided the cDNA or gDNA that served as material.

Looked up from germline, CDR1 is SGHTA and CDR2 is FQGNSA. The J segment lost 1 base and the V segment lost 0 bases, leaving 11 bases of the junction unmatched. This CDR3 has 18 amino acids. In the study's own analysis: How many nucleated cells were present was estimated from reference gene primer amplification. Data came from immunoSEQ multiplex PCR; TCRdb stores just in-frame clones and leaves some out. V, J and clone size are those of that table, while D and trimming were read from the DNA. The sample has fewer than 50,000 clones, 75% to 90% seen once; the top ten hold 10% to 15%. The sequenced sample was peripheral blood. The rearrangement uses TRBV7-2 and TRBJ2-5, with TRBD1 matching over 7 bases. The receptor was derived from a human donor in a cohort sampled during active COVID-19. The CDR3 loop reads CASSLALSPGGVQETQYF. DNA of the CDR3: TGTGCCAGCAGCTTAGCGCTCTCCCCAGGGGGAGTCCAAGAGACCCAGTACTTC.